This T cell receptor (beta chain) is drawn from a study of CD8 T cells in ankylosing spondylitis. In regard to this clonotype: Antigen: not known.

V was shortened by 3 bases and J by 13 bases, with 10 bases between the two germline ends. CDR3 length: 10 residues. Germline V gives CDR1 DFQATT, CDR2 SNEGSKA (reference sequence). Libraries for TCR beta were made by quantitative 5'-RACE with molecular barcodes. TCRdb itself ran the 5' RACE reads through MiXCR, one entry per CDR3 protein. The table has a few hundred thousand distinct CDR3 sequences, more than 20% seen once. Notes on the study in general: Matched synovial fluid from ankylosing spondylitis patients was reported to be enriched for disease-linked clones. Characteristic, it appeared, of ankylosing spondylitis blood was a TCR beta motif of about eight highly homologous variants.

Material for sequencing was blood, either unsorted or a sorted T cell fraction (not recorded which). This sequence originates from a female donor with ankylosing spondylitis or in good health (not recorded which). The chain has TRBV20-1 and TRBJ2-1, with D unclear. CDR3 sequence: CSARSLLQFF. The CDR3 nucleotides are TGCAGTGCTAGGTCCTTACTTCAGTTCTTC.